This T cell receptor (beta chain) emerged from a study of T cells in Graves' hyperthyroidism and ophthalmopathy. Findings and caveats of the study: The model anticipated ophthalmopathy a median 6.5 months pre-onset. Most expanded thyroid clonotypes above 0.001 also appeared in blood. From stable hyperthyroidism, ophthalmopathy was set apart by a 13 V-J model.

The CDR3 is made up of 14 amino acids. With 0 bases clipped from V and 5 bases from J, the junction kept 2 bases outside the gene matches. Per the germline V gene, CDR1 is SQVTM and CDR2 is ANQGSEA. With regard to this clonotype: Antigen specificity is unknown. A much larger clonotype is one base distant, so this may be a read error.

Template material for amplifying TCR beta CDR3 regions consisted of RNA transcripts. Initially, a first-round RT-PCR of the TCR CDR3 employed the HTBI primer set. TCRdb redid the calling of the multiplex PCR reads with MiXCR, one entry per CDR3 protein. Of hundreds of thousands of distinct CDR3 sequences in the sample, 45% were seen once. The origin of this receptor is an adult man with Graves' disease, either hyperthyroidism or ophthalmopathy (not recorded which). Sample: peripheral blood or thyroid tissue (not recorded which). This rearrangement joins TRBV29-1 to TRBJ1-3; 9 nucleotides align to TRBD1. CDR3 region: CSVEDGTGRNTIYF. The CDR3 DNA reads TGCAGCGTTGAAGATGGGACAGGGAGAAACACCATATATTTT.